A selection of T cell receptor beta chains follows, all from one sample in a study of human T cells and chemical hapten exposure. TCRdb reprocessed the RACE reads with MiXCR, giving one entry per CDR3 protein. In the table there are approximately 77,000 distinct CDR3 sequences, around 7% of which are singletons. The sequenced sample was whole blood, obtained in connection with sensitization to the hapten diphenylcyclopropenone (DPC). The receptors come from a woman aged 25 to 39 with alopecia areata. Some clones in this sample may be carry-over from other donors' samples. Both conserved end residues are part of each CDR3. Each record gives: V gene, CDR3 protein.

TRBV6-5	CASSFQQGALTEAFF
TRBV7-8	CASSLEEGSYNEQFF
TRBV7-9	CVSSLEGPGSGSYEQYF
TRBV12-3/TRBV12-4	CASSLSSSNYGYTF
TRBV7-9	CASSLSQGYYGYTF
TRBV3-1	CASSRGQGEIAKNIQYF
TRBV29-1	CSVRPRAVGSDEQYF
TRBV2	CASSGTANEKLFF
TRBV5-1	CASSPSTGEETQYF
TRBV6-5	CASSKLAGGGLAQYF
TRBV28	CASSLIAGGGTEAFF
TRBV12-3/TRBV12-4	CASSLVPSGGYEQYF
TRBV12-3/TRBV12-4	CASSLEFREPGNTIYF
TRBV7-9	CASSLARENGYTF
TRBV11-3	CASSLGTRTSTDTQYF
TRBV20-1	CSARGGGISGNTIYF
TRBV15	CATSRHHRGEPSGNTIYF
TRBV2	CASSGTGGIYGYTF
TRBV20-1	CSAPLGVGEKLFF
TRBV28	CASSSGQYEQYF
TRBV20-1	CSARSGFLGNSPLHF
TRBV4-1	CASSQGSSGAYNEQFF
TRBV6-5	CASSYFLAGHYEQYF